The rows below give T cell receptor beta chains drawn from one sample of a study of blood T cell repertoires in COVID-19. The data were produced by immunoSEQ multiplex PCR, yet TCRdb's version contains in-frame clones alone and is incomplete. The sample lists 250,000 to 350,000 clones, about 85% occurring once. The sequencing sample was made of peripheral blood. The receptors come from a human donor with COVID-19, enrolled during active disease. The donor label of this sample is uncertain. The CDR3 runs from the conserved cysteine through the conserved F or W. The order of the fields is V gene, clone size, D gene, J gene, CDR3 protein. D genes are given only for firm matches. The listing skips clone size in some rows; elsewhere it reads once, few, many or a size class.

>TRBV9|-|TRBD1|TRBJ1-1
CASSLGQGGGTEAFF
>TRBV19|-|-|TRBJ2-1
CASSIQLFGEQFF
>TRBV5-4|-|-|TRBJ2-2
CASSSQVTNTGELFF
>TRBV11-2|-|-|TRBJ1-6
CASSYVGTNSPLHF
>TRBV28|-|TRBD1|TRBJ1-4
CASSRFGDSSGEKLFF
>TRBV11-2|-|TRBD2|TRBJ2-7
CASSLLAGLSYEQYF
>TRBV7-2|-|TRBD2|TRBJ2-7
CASSQGLAGTYEQYF
>TRBV7-2|-|-|TRBJ1-1
CASSLRPLTEAFF
>TRBV29-1|-|-|TRBJ1-1
CSVRPGPPRLEAFF
>TRBV9|-|-|TRBJ1-1
CASSVGPGQSAFF
>TRBV19|-|TRBD2|TRBJ2-2
CASNPSGREGTGELFF
>TRBV5-1|-|TRBD2|TRBJ2-1
CASSLGGTSEVNEQFF
>TRBV28|-|-|TRBJ1-4
CASSPRSGVKGEKLFF
>TRBV30|-|TRBD1|TRBJ1-5
CAWSRGTGEFSNQPQHF
>TRBV7-3|-|-|TRBJ1-1
CASSSAPIGDTEAFF
>TRBV29-1|-|TRBD2|TRBJ2-7
CSFLASGGYEQYF
>TRBV7-2|-|TRBD1|TRBJ1-2
CASSLATGDNYGYTF
>TRBV29-1|-|TRBD2|TRBJ2-7
CSVGRLAGVGLSSYEQYF
>TRBV28|once|TRBD1|TRBJ1-2
CASSGGAQYGYTF
>TRBV2|-|-|TRBJ2-5
CASKRDQETQYF
>TRBV4-2|-|TRBD1|TRBJ1-5
CASSQDAGTVDWGNQPQHF
>TRBV28|-|TRBD1|TRBJ1-5
CASSRTGRGPNQPQHF
>TRBV7-2|once|TRBD2|TRBJ2-1
CASSNSGILDNEQFF
>TRBV4-3|-|-|TRBJ1-2
CASGRDTTQDYGYTF
>TRBV28|-|-|TRBJ1-4
CASSLQGVNEKLFF
>TRBV3-1/TRBV3-2|-|TRBD1|TRBJ2-1
CASSQAPGQGVTYNEQFF
>TRBV29-1|-|TRBD1|TRBJ2-7
CSVVPGQAVYEQYF
>TRBV19|-|-|TRBJ2-5
CASKGGTYQETQYF
>TRBV7-3|-|TRBD1|TRBJ1-2
CASSFGQGPNYGYTF
>TRBV14|once|-|TRBJ1-2
CASSQDLGIYGYTF
>TRBV5-1|-|-|TRBJ2-3
CASSFQRVDTQYF
>TRBV6-1|-|TRBD2|TRBJ2-3
CASRTSGRSDTQYF
>TRBV28|-|TRBD1|TRBJ1-5
CASSLTGVGQPQHF
>TRBV24-1|-|TRBD1|TRBJ1-2
CATSDPRQGFNGYTF
>TRBV5-6|-|-|TRBJ1-3
CASSLLPRSGNTIYF
>TRBV28|-|TRBD1|TRBJ1-1
CASRDRAIAEAFF
>TRBV9|-|TRBD2|TRBJ2-2
CASSVGTSGTGELFF
>TRBV7-7|-|TRBD1|TRBJ2-7
CASSRYIGTGNEQYF
>TRBV29-1|-|TRBD2|TRBJ2-2
CSVEKLAGAAGELFF
>TRBV19|-|TRBD1|TRBJ1-3
CASSPQGSSGNTIYF
>TRBV6-1|-|-|TRBJ1-1
CASSEALTGLLDGTFF
>TRBV5-4|-|TRBD1|TRBJ2-1
CASSPRTGNEQFF
>TRBV4-3|-|-|TRBJ2-6
CASSQDRSSGANVLTF
>TRBV2|-|TRBD1|TRBJ2-7
CASSRDRRYEQYF
>TRBV5-4|few|TRBD2|TRBJ2-1
CASSAPGLVSYNEQFF
>TRBV20-1|-|-|TRBJ2-3
CSASSARPTNTDTQYF
>TRBV24-1|-|TRBD1|TRBJ1-2
CATSDEQGHGYTF
>TRBV19|-|TRBD2|TRBJ2-3
CASSIGGRSTDTQYF
>TRBV5-1|-|TRBD2|TRBJ2-7
CASSSNSGIDYEQYF